These 9 T cell receptor beta chains share one sample of origin, sequenced in a study of T-cell reconstitution after alpha-beta-depleted transplantation in children. Unique molecular identifiers were incorporated during preparation of the TCRbeta library. MiXCR, applied by TCRdb to the PCR reads, yields one record per CDR3 protein. This sample has fewer than 550,000 distinct CDR3 sequences, with about an eighth found just once. The sequencing used PBMCs, mostly from graft donor cells, collected 180 days after TCRalphabeta/CD19-depleted stem cell transplant. These receptors all come from a female patient aged 2-15 years who had a stem cell transplant for aplastic anemia, so the T cells may come from the graft donor.

Only a few counts were recorded for this clonotype. The rearrangement uses TRBV6-1 and TRBJ1-6; TRBD1 is a possible D gene (6 bases). V was cut by 7 bases and J by 9 bases, with 16 bases left in between. CDR3 length equals 14 residues. Germline V gene sequence: CDR1 MNHNS, CDR2 SASEGT. The CDR3 spells CASTIGTLSSPLHF. The CDR3 DNA sequence: TGTGCCAGCACGATTGGGACACTTTCTTCACCCCTCCACTTT.

The genes are TRBV24-1 and TRBJ2-1; D gene uncertain. V was shortened by 5 bases and J by 0 bases, with 10 bases between the two germline ends. CDR3 length equals 15 residues. CDR1 KGHDR and CDR2 SFDVKD come from the germline V gene. The CDR3 sequence is CATSGDQSSYNEQFF. The CDR3 region has the DNA TGTGCCACCAGTGGAGACCAGAGCTCCTACAATGAGCAGTTCTTC.

Concerning this clonotype itself: The junction differs from germline at one of its ends, possibly a read error. The rearrangement uses TRBV14 and TRBJ2-1; maybe TRBD2 (5 bases). Germline CDR1 and CDR2: SGHDN and FVKESK. The CDR3 totals 16 residues. CDR3 nucleotide sequence: TGTGCCAGCAGTCAAGAGATGGCGCGGGTCGACAATGAGCAGTTCTTC. This translates into CASSQEMARVDNEQFF.

This clonotype was found a few times. The genes are TRBV7-2 and TRBJ2-5, with D unresolved. V was shortened by 1 base and J by 5 bases, with 11 bases between the two germline ends. The CDR3 is 14 residues long. CDR1 is SGHTA and CDR2 is FQGNSA in the germline V gene. The CDR3 is CASSLGKGLETQYF. The CDR3 region has the DNA TGTGCCAGCAGCTTAGGAAAAGGGTTGGAGACCCAGTACTTC. Filled out from reference TRBV7-2 and TRBJ2-5, the complete variable domain reads GAGVSQSPSNKVTEKGKDVELRCDPISGHTALYWYRQSLGQGLEFLIYFQGNSAPDKSGLPSDRFSAERTGGSVSTLTIQRTQQEDSAVYLCASSLGKGLETQYFGPGTRLLVL.

J is TRBJ2-6 and V is TRBV28; D is unclear. Germline V lookup: CDR1 MDHEN, CDR2 SYDVKM. CDR3 length: 15 amino acids. The V end was cut by 3 bases, the J end by 0 bases, with 6 bases between. The CDR3: CASSFGSSGANVLTF. For the CDR3, the DNA is TGTGCCAGCAGTTTCGGCAGCTCTGGGGCCAACGTCCTGACTTTC.

This clonotype has a count of ten or more. The V gene is TRBV2, the J gene TRBJ2-2; possibly TRBD2 for D (6 bases). Germline lookup yields CDR1 SNHLY and CDR2 FYNNEI. The CDR3 runs 16 residues. Trimming took 6 bases from V and 3 from J, leaving 17 bases between them. CDR3 bases: TGTGCCAGCAGGACCCGGGTGGGAGGCGACACCGGGGAGCTGTTTTTT. Encoded protein: CASRTRVGGDTGELFF.

The chain recombines TRBV20-1 with TRBJ2-5, with TRBD2 matching over 10 bases. Germline V gene sequence: CDR1 DFQATT, CDR2 SNEGSKA (reference sequence). The CDR3 covers 18 residues. J lost 5 bases, V lost 6 bases, and 21 bases had no gene match. As DNA, the CDR3 is TGCAGTGCCACCTGGTCGGCTAGCGGGAGTTCTGCCCGGGAGACCCAGTACTTC. Its protein is CSATWSASGSSARETQYF.

This clonotype was picked up many times. This chain joins TRBV5-5 and TRBJ2-4, with D unclear. The V and J ends lost 0 bases and 0 bases respectively, with 4 bases between them. The germline V gene has CDR1 SGHKS and CDR2 YYEKEE (reference sequence). The CDR3 runs 14 residues. The CDR3 region is CASSLALAKNIQYF. CDR3 nucleotide sequence: TGTGCCAGCAGCTTGGCTTTAGCCAAAAACATTCAGTACTTC.

This clonotype was counted a few times. This sequence joins TRBV11-2 and TRBJ1-1; D remains unclear. Germline CDR1 and CDR2: SGHAT and FQNNGV. The V and J ends lost 3 bases and 0 bases respectively, with 14 bases between them. The CDR3 covers 16 residues. The CDR3 protein is CASSLNTAAMNTEAFF. The DNA of the CDR3 is TGTGCCAGCAGCTTGAACACAGCAGCTATGAACACTGAAGCTTTCTTT.